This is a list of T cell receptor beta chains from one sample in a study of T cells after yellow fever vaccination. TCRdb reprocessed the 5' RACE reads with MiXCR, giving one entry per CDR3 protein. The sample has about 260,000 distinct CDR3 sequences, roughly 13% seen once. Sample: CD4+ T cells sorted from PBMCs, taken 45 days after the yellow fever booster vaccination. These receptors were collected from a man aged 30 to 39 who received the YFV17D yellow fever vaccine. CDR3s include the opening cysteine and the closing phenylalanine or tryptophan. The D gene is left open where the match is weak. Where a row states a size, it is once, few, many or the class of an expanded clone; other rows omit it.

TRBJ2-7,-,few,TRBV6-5,CASSGVNYEQYF,TGTGCCAGCTCCGGGGTCAACTACGAGCAGTACTTC
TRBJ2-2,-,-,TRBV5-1,CASSLRTSNSGELFF,TGCGCCAGCAGCTTGAGGACATCGAATTCCGGGGAGCTGTTTTTT
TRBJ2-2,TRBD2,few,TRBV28,CASSFTSGRANTGELFF,TGTGCCAGCAGTTTCACTAGCGGGAGGGCGAACACCGGGGAGCTGTTTTTT
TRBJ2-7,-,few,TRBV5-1,CASSLGLGRIYEQYF,TGCGCCAGCAGCTTGGGCCTAGGGCGGATCTACGAGCAGTACTTC
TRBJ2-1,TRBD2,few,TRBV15,CATSGTGGLDYNEQFF,TGTGCCACCAGCGGGACGGGGGGGCTAGACTACAATGAGCAGTTCTTC
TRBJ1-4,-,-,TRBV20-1,CSARGGASNEKLFF,TGCAGTGCTAGAGGGGGGGCAAGTAATGAAAAACTGTTTTTT
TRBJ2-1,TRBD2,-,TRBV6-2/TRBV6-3,CASSSSERELQFF,TGTGCCAGCAGTTCGTCAGAGCGGGAGCTGCAGTTCTTC
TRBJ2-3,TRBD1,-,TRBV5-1,CASSLTGKLFTDTQYF,TGCGCCAGCAGCCTGACAGGGAAACTCTTCACAGATACGCAGTATTTT
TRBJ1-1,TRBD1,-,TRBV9,CASSGQGANTEAFF,TGTGCCAGCAGTGGACAGGGGGCAAACACTGAAGCTTTCTTT
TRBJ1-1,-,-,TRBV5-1,CASSDVSSREAFF,TGCGCCAGCAGCGATGTATCCTCAAGGGAGGCTTTCTTT
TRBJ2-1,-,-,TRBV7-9,CASSPPGTPYYNEQFF,TGTGCCAGCAGCCCACCCGGGACACCGTACTACAATGAGCAGTTCTTC
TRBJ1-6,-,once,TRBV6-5,CASSVLDSDCSPLHF,TGTGCCAGCAGTGTACTGGACAGTGATTGTTCACCCCTCCACTTT
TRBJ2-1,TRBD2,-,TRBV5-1,CASSLGTSVGAREQFF,TGCGCCAGCAGCTTGGGAACTAGCGTGGGAGCCCGTGAGCAGTTCTTC
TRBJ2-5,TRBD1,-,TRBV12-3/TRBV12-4,CAISLGQKETQYF,TGTGCCATCAGCCTGGGACAGAAAGAGACCCAGTACTTC
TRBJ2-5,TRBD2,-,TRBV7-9,CATALAGAYRETQYF,TGTGCCACTGCCCTAGCGGGAGCCTATAGGGAGACCCAGTACTTC
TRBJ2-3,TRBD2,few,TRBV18,CASSRTSGGFTDTQYF,TGTGCCAGCTCCCGGACTAGCGGAGGATTCACAGATACGCAGTATTTT
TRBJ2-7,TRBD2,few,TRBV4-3,CASSHTWTSGSYEQYF,TGCGCCAGCAGCCATACCTGGACTAGCGGGAGCTACGAGCAGTACTTC
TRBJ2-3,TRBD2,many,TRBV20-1,CSALGSGSVGDTQYF,TGCAGTGCCCTCGGCAGCGGGAGTGTTGGAGATACGCAGTATTTT
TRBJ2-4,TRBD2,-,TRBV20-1,CSASSGSADIQYF,TGCAGTGCTTCTAGCGGGAGTGCGGACATTCAGTACTTC
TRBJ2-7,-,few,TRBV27,CASRLRGGYEQYF,TGTGCCAGCAGACTTCGAGGGGGCTACGAGCAGTACTTC
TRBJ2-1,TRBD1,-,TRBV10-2,CASRPGQGYNEQFF,TGCGCCAGCAGGCCGGGACAGGGGTACAATGAGCAGTTCTTC
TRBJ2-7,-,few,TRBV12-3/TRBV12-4,CASSLDSDYEQYF,TGTGCCAGCAGTTTGGACTCCGACTACGAGCAGTACTTC
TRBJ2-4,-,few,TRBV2,CASRQGLAKNIQYF,TGTGCCAGCAGACAGGGCTTAGCCAAAAACATTCAGTACTTC
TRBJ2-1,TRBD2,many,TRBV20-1,CSAHTQAGGNYNEQFF,TGCAGTGCTCACACACAAGCGGGAGGTAATTACAATGAGCAGTTCTTC
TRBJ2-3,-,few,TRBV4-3,CASSQEAGGATDTQYF,TGCGCCAGCAGCCAAGAGGCGGGCGGAGCCACAGATACGCAGTATTTT
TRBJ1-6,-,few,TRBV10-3,CAISERLSSYNSPLHF,TGTGCCATCAGCGAAAGGTTAAGCTCCTATAATTCACCCCTCCACTTT
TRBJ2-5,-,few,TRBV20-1,CSAPPVKGTQYF,TGCAGTGCCCCGCCTGTGAAGGGGACCCAGTACTTC
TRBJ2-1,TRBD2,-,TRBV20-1,CSVSSGAYNEQFF,TGCAGTGTTTCTAGCGGGGCCTACAATGAGCAGTTCTTC
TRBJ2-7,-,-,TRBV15,CATSRDRGTDEQYF,TGTGCCACCAGCAGAGATCGTGGGACGGACGAGCAGTACTTC
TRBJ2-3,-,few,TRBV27,CASSLTTVADTQYF,TGTGCCAGCAGTCTCACGACTGTCGCAGATACGCAGTATTTT
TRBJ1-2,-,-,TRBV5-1,CASSLEFRTNLRGYGYTF,TGCGCCAGCAGCTTGGAGTTTCGAACGAACCTACGAGGCTATGGCTACACCTTC
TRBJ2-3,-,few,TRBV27,CASSLTVPGLSDTQYF,TGTGCCAGCAGTTTGACGGTCCCGGGACTGTCAGATACGCAGTATTTT
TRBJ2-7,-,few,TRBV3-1,CASSQVGGESYEQYF,TGTGCCAGCAGCCAAGTCGGGGGCGAATCCTACGAGCAGTACTTC
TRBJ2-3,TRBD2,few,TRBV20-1,CSALGEAGVTDTQYF,TGCAGTGCCCTGGGCGAAGCGGGAGTCACAGATACGCAGTATTTT
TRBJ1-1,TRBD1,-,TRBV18,CASSPEGAPNTEAFF,TGTGCCAGCTCACCAGAGGGGGCCCCGAACACTGAAGCTTTCTTT
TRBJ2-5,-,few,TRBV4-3,CASSQGVGGAEGETQYF,TGCGCCAGCAGCCAAGGGGTCGGGGGAGCGGAAGGAGAGACCCAGTACTTC
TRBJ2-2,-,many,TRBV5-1,CASSLGQNTGELFF,TGCGCCAGCAGCTTGGGACAGAACACCGGGGAGCTGTTTTTT
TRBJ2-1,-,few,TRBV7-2,CASSHGGSYNEQFF,TGTGCCAGCAGTCACGGTGGTTCCTACAATGAGCAGTTCTTC
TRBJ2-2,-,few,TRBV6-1,CAGAARENTGELFF,TGTGCCGGCGCGGCGCGGGAGAACACCGGGGAGCTGTTTTTT
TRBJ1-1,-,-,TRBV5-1,CASSFGQRTEAFF,TGCGCCAGCAGCTTCGGACAGCGGACTGAAGCTTTCTTT
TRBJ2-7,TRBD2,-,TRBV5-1,CASSLAASGFTEQYF,TGCGCCAGCAGCCTGGCGGCTAGCGGGTTTACAGAGCAGTACTTC
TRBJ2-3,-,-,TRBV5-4,CASSHPLGGADTQYF,TGTGCCAGCAGCCACCCCCTCGGGGGCGCAGATACGCAGTATTTT
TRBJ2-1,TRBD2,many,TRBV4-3,CASSQSSGGYNEQFF,TGCGCCAGCAGCCAATCTAGCGGAGGATACAATGAGCAGTTCTTC
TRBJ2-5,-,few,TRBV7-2,CASSPHVRGETQYF,TGTGCCAGCAGCCCGCACGTAAGGGGGGAGACCCAGTACTTC
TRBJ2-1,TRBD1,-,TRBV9,CASGQGHNEQFF,TGTGCCAGTGGACAGGGGCACAATGAGCAGTTCTTC
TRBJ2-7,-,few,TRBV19,CASTSGQDYEQYF,TGTGCCAGTACCTCGGGACAAGACTACGAGCAGTACTTC
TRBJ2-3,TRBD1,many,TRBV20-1,CSARGSQGVDTQYF,TGCAGTGCTAGAGGGTCTCAGGGGGTAGATACGCAGTATTTT
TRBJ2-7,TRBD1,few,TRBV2,CASRRTGGRYEQYF,TGTGCCAGCAGGAGGACAGGGGGCAGGTACGAGCAGTACTTC
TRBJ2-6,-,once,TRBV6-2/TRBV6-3,CASSNTEWSGANVLTF,TGTGCCAGCAGTAACACCGAGTGGAGCGGGGCCAACGTCCTGACTTTC
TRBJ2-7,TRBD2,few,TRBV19,CATRGETYEQYF,TGTGCCACCCGGGGGGAAACCTACGAGCAGTACTTC
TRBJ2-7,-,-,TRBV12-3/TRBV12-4,CASTNRDHSYEQYF,TGTGCCAGCACCAATCGGGACCACTCCTACGAGCAGTACTTC
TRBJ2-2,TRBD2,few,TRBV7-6,CASSQSPQLAGGRTGELFF,TGTGCCAGCAGCCAAAGTCCTCAACTAGCGGGAGGCCGCACCGGGGAGCTGTTTTTT